The clone carrying this T cell receptor (beta chain) came up once. The length of the CDR3 is 15 residues. Germline V CDR1 and CDR2: KGHSH, LQKENI. The V and J ends lost 4 bases and 7 bases, in that order; junction bases with no gene match: 6. The sample comes from a study of blood T cell repertoires in COVID-19. The wider study: Researchers got acute and convalescent COVID-19 samples from the United States, Italy and Spain. PBMCs, B-cell-depleted T cells, or T cells were the source of the cDNA or gDNA that made up the material.

In the study's own analysis: Cell counts per sample came from amplifying reference gene primers. Assay used: immunoSEQ multiplex PCR; TCRdb lists only in-frame clones, some missing. Clonal size and the V and J genes are those of that table, whereas D and trimming came from the DNA. This sample carries tens of thousands of clones, 81% of them seen once, and the ten largest clones take 44%. This chain joins TRBV18 and TRBJ2-1; the match to TRBD1 covers 11 bases. The source is a man older than 75 with acute or convalescent COVID-19. Material: peripheral blood. The DNA for the CDR3 is TGTGCCAGCTCACACGGACAGGGGGCAGGGAATGAGCAGTTCTTC. Its protein is CASSHGQGAGNEQFF.